Given below is one T cell receptor beta chain in context. This record belongs to a study of blood T cell repertoires in COVID-19. Sequencing was performed with immunoSEQ multiplex PCR; in TCRdb, only in-frame clones are kept and a portion is missing. The sample lists over 100,000 clones, around 89% occurring once. The germline gives CDR1 SGDLS, CDR2 YYNGEE. Germline trimming cut 3 bases from V and 6 bases from J; bases unmatched to any gene: 15. The CDR3 spans 17 residues. The receptor was isolated from a human donor in a cohort sampled during active COVID-19. This chain connects TRBV9 to TRBJ2-3; 8 bases line up with TRBD2. The sequenced sample consisted of peripheral blood. The chain's CDR3 is CASSAGGGSGGTDTQYF. CDR3 sequence (DNA): TGTGCCAGCAGCGCGGGGGGCGGGAGCGGGGGAACCGATACGCAGTATTTT.